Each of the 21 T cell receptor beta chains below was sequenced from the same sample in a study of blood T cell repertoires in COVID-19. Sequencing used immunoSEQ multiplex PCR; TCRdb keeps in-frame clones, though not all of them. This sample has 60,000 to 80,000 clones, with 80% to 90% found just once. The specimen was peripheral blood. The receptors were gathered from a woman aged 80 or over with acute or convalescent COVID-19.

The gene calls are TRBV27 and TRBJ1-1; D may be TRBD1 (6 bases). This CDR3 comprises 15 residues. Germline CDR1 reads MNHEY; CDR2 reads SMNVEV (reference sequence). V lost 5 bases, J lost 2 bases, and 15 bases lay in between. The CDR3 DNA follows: TGTGCCAGCAGTCGCTCACAGGGCGACAACACTGAAGCTTTCTTT. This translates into CASSRSQGDNTEAFF.

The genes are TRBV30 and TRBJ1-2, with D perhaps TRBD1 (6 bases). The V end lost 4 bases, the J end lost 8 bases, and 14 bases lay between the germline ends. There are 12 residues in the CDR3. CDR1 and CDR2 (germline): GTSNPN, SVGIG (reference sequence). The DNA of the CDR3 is TGTGCCTGGAATAGGGTCAGGGGCGGCTACACCTTC. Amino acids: CAWNRVRGGYTF. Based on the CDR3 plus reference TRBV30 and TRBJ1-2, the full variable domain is SQTIHQWPATLVQPVGSPLSLECTVEGTSNPNLYWYRQAAGRGLQLLFYSVGIGQISSEVPQNLSASRPQDRQFILSSKKLLLSDSGFYLCAWNRVRGGYTFGSGTRLTVV.

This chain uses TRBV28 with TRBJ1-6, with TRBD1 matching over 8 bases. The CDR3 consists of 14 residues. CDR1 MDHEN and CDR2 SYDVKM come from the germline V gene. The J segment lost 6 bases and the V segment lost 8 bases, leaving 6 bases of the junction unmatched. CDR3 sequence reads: CASALDRVNSPLHF. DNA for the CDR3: TGTGCCAGCGCCCTGGACAGGGTTAATTCACCCCTCCACTTT.

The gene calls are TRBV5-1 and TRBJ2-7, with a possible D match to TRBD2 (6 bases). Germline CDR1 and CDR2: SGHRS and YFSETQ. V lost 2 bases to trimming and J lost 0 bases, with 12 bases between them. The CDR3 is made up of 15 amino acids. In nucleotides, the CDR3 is TGCGCCAGCAGCTTCTTGCCTAGCGACTCCTACGAGCAGTACTTC. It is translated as CASSFLPSDSYEQYF.

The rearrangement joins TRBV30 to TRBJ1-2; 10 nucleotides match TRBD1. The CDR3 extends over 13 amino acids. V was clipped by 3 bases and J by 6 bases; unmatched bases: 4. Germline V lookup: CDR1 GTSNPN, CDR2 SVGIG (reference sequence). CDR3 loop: CAWRTGGFDGYTF. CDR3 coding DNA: TGTGCCTGGAGGACAGGGGGCTTTGATGGCTACACCTTC.

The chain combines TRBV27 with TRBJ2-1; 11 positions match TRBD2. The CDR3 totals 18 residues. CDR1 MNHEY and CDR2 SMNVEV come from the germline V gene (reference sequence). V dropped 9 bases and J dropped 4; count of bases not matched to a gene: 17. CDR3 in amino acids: CASSLTRTSGLVYNEQFF. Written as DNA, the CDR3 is TGTGCCAGTAGCTTAACACGGACTAGCGGGCTTGTATACAATGAGCAGTTCTTC.

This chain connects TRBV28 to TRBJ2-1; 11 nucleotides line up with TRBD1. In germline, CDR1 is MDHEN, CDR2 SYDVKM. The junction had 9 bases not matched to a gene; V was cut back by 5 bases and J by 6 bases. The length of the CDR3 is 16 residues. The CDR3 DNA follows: TGTGCCAGCAGTCCCCGCCTCGGGACAGGGGGCAATGAGCAGTTCTTC. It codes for CASSPRLGTGGNEQFF.

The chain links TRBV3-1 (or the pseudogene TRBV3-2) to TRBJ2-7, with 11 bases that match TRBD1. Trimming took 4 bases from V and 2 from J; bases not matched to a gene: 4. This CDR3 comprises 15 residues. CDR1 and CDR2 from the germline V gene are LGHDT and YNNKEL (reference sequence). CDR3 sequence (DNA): TGTGCCAGCAGCCCCCGGGACAGGGGGACCTACGAGCAGTACTTC. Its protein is CASSPRDRGTYEQYF.

The CDR3 region has the DNA TGTGCCAGCAGCTTACGGCCCCGCGGGATGAGAGATACGCAGTATTTT. Its translation is CASSLRPRGMRDTQYF. The rearrangement joins TRBV7-2 to TRBJ2-3, with D perhaps matching TRBD2 (6 bases). Trimming cost V 2 bases and J 5 bases, with 17 bases left between them. CDR1 and CDR2 from the germline V gene are SGHTA and FQGNSA. The CDR3 covers 16 residues.

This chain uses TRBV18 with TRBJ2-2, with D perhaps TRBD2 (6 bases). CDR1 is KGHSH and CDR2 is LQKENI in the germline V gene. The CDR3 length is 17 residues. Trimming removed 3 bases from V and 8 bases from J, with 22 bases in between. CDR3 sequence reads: CASSPGLRETSRGELFF. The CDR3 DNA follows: TGTGCCAGCTCACCGGGACTTCGGGAAACTTCGAGGGGGGAGCTGTTTTTT.

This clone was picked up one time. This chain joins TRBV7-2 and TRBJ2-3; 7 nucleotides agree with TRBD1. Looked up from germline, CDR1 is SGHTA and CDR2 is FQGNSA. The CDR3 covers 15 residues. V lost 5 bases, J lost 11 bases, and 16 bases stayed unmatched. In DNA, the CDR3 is TGTGCCAGCAGCCAACTACAAAGACAGGGCCCGGGGCAGTATTTT. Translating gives CASSQLQRQGPGQYF.

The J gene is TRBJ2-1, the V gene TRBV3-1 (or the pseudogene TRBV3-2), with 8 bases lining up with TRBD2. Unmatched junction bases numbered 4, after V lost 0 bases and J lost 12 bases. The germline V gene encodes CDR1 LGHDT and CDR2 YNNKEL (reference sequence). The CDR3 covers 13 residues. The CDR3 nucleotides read TGTGCCAGCAGCCAAGATGTAGCGGGAAGGCAGTTCTTC. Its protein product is CASSQDVAGRQFF.

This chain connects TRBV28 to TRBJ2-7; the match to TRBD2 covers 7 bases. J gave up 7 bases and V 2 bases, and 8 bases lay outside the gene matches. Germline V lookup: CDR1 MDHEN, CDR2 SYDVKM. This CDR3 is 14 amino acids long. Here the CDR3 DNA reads TGTGCCAGCAGTTTAAGTAGCGGGTCTACGGAGCAGTACTTC. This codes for CASSLSSGSTEQYF.

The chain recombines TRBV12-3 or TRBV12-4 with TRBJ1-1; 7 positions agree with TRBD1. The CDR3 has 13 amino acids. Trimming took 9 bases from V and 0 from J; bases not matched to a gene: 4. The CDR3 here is CASEGQLNTEAFF. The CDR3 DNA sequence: TGTGCCAGTGAGGGACAGCTGAACACTGAAGCTTTCTTT.

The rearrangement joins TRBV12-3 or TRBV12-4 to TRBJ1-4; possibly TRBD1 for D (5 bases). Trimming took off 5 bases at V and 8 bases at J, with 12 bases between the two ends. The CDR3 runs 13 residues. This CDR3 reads CASSRDRGEKLFF. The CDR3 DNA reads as TGTGCCAGCAGTCGGGACCGGGGGGAAAAACTGTTTTTT.

The CDR3, as DNA: TGCGCCAGCAGCTTTTCGCCTAGCGGGAGGTACGCCTCCTACAATGAGCAGTTCTTC. Translation: CASSFSPSGRYASYNEQFF. The V gene is TRBV5-1, the J gene TRBJ2-1; 11 bases are shared with TRBD2. The CDR3 covers 19 residues. Germline-derived CDR1 and CDR2 are SGHRS and YFSETQ. Unmatched junction bases numbered 10, after V lost 2 bases and J lost 0 bases.

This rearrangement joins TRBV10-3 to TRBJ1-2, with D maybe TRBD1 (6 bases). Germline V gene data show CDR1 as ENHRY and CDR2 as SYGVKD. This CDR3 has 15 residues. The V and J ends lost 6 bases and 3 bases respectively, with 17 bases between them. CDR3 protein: CAISGGADSDYGYTF. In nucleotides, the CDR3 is TGTGCCATCAGCGGGGGGGCGGATAGTGACTATGGCTACACCTTC.

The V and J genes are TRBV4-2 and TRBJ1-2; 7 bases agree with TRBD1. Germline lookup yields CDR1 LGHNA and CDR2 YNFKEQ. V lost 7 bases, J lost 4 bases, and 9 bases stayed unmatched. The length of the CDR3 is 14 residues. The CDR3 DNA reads TGTGCCAGCAACCTGAATCAGGGGGGCTATGGCTACACCTTC. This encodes CASNLNQGGYGYTF.

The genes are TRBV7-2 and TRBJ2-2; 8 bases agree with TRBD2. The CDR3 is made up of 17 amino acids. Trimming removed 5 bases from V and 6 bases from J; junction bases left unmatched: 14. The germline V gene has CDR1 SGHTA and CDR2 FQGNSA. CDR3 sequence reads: CASSPLAGGASSGELFF. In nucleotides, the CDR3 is TGTGCCAGCAGCCCTCTGGCGGGAGGAGCATCTTCCGGGGAGCTGTTTTTT. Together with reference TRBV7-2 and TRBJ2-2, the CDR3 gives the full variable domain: GAGVSQSPSNKVTEKGKDVELRCDPISGHTALYWYRQSLGQGLEFLIYFQGNSAPDKSGLPSDRFSAERTGGSVSTLTIQRTQQEDSAVYLCASSPLAGGASSGELFFGEGSRLTVL.

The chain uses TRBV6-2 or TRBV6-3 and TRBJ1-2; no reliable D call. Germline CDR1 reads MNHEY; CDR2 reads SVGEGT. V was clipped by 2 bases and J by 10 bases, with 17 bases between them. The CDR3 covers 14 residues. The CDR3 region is CASSYEGGLGAYTF. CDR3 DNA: TGTGCCAGCAGTTACGAGGGCGGGCTAGGAGCCTACACCTTC.

The CDR3 region has the DNA TGTGCCACCTCGGAGGGGCTCGGGGCCAACGTCCTGACTTTC. Translated, it gives CATSEGLGANVLTF. The chain has TRBV6-5 and TRBJ2-6; D might be TRBD2 (6 bases). Germline V gene sequence: CDR1 MNHEY, CDR2 SVGAGI. V dropped 10 bases and J dropped 4 bases, with 14 bases sitting between them. The CDR3 has 14 amino acids.